These T cell receptor beta chains were read from a single sample in a study of CD8+ T cells in alopecia areata. The table came from immunoSEQ multiplex PCR; TCRdb's copy has only in-frame clones and leaves some out. The data show some 240,000 clones, with around three fifths seen just once and 0.45% held by the top ten. This specimen was CD4+ T cells sorted from blood, taken at week 0. The receptor set was obtained from a human donor with alopecia areata. CDR3s include the opening cysteine and the closing phenylalanine or tryptophan. The D gene is left open where the match is weak. Rows may omit the clone size; those that give it use once, few, many or a size class.

V gene	D gene	J gene	clone size	CDR3 protein	CDR3 DNA
TRBV30	TRBD1	TRBJ2-7	few	CAWRKSTGGYYEQYF	TGTGCCTGGAGGAAGAGTACAGGGGGCTACTACGAGCAGTACTTC
TRBV4-1	TRBD2	TRBJ2-7	NA	CASSQGTSGLSYEQYF	TGCGCCAGCAGCCAAGGGACTAGCGGTCTCTCCTACGAGCAGTACTTC
TRBV4-1	TRBD2	TRBJ2-2	NA	CASSQGLALAGAGELFF	TGCGCCAGCAGCCAAGGTTTGGCACTAGCGGGAGCCGGGGAGCTGTTTTTT
TRBV7-9	NA	TRBJ1-1	NA	CASSLGGLGNAEAFF	TGTGCCAGCAGCTTAGGAGGGTTGGGGAACGCTGAAGCTTTCTTT
TRBV6-5	NA	TRBJ1-4	few	CASSYGEKLFF	TGTGCCAGCAGTTACGGTGAAAAACTGTTTTTT
TRBV4-1	TRBD1	TRBJ2-7	NA	CASSQARTGPPYEQYF	TGCGCCAGCAGCCAAGCCCGGACAGGTCCCCCCTACGAGCAGTACTTC
TRBV30	NA	TRBJ1-2	NA	CAWGIYGYTF	TGTGCCTGGGGAATCTATGGCTACACCTTC
TRBV19	NA	TRBJ1-4	NA	CASSDLRPGHEKLFF	TGTGCCAGTAGTGATCTACGCCCGGGCCACGAAAAACTGTTTTTT
TRBV5-4	NA	TRBJ1-6	NA	CASSLGQSYNSPLHF	TGTGCCAGCAGCCTTGGACAGTCCTATAATTCACCCCTCCACTTT
TRBV9	NA	TRBJ1-1	NA	CASSPRRRNTEAFF	TGTGCCAGCAGCCCCCGACGGAGGAACACTGAAGCTTTCTTT
TRBV2	NA	TRBJ2-5	NA	CASTSIVQGQETQYF	TGTGCCAGCACCTCGATCGTACAGGGCCAAGAGACCCAGTACTTC
TRBV5-1	TRBD2	TRBJ2-1	few	CASSRTSGGDEQFF	TGCGCCAGCAGCCGGACTAGCGGTGGCGATGAGCAGTTCTTC
TRBV11-2	TRBD2	TRBJ2-3	NA	CASTLAGVRTDTQYF	TGTGCCAGCACCCTAGCGGGAGTGAGGACAGATACGCAGTATTTT
TRBV2	NA	TRBJ2-7	NA	CASSDEGPLSYEQYF	TGTGCCAGCAGTGACGAGGGACCTCTCTCCTACGAGCAGTACTTC
TRBV30	NA	TRBJ1-4	few	CAWSVQVNEKLFF	TGTGCCTGGAGTGTACAGGTCAATGAAAAACTGTTTTTT
TRBV5-1	NA	TRBJ2-3	NA	CASSSGLQQYF	TGCGCCAGCAGCTCGGGACTCCAGCAGTATTTT